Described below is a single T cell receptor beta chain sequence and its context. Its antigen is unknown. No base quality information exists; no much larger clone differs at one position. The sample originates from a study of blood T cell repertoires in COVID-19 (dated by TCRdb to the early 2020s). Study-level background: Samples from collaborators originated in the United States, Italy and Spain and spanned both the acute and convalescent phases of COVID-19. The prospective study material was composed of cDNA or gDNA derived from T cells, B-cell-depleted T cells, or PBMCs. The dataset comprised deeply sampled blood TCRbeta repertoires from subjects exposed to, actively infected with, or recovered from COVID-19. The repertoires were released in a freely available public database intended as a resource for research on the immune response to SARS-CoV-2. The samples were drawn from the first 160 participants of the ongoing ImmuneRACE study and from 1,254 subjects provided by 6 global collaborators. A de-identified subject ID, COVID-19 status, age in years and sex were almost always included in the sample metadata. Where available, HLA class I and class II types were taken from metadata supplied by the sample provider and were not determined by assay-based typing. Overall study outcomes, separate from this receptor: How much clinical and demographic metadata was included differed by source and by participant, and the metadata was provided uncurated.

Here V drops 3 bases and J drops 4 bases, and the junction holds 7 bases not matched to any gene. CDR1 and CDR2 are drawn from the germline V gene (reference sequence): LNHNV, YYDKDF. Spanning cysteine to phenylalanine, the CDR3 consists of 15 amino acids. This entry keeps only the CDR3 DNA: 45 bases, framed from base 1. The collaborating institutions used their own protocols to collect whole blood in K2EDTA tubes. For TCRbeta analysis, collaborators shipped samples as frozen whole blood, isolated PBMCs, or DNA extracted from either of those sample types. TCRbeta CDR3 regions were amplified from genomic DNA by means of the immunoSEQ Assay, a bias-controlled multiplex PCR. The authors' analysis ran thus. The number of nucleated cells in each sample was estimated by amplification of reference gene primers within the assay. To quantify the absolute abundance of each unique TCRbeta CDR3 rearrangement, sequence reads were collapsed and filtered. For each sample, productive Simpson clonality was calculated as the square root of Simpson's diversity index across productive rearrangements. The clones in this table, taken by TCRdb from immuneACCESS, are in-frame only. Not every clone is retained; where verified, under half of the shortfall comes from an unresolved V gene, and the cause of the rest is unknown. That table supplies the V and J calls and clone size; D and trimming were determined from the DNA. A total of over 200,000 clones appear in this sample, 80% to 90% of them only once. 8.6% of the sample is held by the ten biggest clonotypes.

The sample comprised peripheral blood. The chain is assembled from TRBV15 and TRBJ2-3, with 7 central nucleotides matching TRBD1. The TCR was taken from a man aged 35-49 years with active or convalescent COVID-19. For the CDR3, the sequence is CATSRTGSIADTQYF. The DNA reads TGTGCCACCAGCAGGACAGGGTCTATCGCAGATACGCAGTATTTT.